Listed here are 5 T cell receptor beta chains from one sample, sequenced in a study of blood T cell repertoires in COVID-19. Assay: immunoSEQ multiplex PCR; the TCRdb copy retains only in-frame clones and omits some. The sample has 45,000 to 50,000 clones, about 84% seen once. The source material was peripheral blood. These receptor sequences come from a woman aged 60-75 years with acute or convalescent COVID-19.

This clone was counted a few times. The chain carries TRBV5-6 and TRBJ1-3; 12 bases are a match to TRBD1. Trimming cost V 4 bases and J 11 bases; bases outside gene matches: 7. The length of the CDR3 is 14 residues. Germline V gene sequence: CDR1 SGHDT, CDR2 YYEEEE. In DNA, the CDR3 is TGTGCCAGCAGCCGGGACAGGGGGCGCGAGGCCATATATTTT. This sequence encodes CASSRDRGREAIYF.

V and J are TRBV12-5 and TRBJ2-1; 7 bases agree with TRBD1. The ends lost 7 bases at V and 7 bases at J; junction bases unmatched: 16. The CDR3 is 16 residues long. Germline V gives CDR1 LGHNT, CDR2 FRNRAP. This CDR3 is CASAPHRGPLGNEQFF. For the CDR3, the DNA is TGTGCTAGTGCCCCCCACAGGGGCCCCCTTGGTAATGAGCAGTTCTTC. Full variable domain (rest looked up from reference TRBV12-5 and TRBJ2-1): DARVTQTPRHKVTEMGQEVTMRCQPILGHNTVFWYRQTMMQGLELLAYFRNRAPLDDSGMPKDRFSAEMPDATLATLKIQPSEPRDSAVYFCASAPHRGPLGNEQFFGPGTRLTVL.

A remark on this clone: A junction end diverges from the germline sequence, so it may reflect a read error. J is TRBJ2-1 and V is TRBV19; D may be TRBD2 (7 bases). Germline-derived CDR1 and CDR2 are LNHDA and SQIVND (reference sequence). CDR3 length equals 14 residues. CDR3 residues: CASIGGLFYTEQFF. Written as DNA, the CDR3 is TGTGCCAGTATCGGGGGGCTTTTCTACACTGAGCAGTTCTTC.

V and J are TRBV14 and TRBJ1-1; D is uncertain. The germline V gene encodes CDR1 SGHDN and CDR2 FVKESK. The V and J ends lost 4 bases and 5 bases respectively, with 11 bases between them. The CDR3 covers 13 residues. The CDR3 region has the DNA TGTGCCAGCAGCCCTACGGCAGGTACTGAAGCTTTCTTT. This translates into CASSPTAGTEAFF.

The V and J genes are TRBV6-5 and TRBJ1-6, with D possibly matching TRBD1 (5 bases). This CDR3 contains 15 residues. In germline, CDR1 is MNHEY, CDR2 SVGAGI. Trimming removed 8 bases at V and 8 bases at J, with 19 bases between. The CDR3 DNA follows: TGTGCCAGCCGCTCCCCGGGGGAGGGAGATTCACCCCTCCACTTT. The encoded protein is CASRSPGEGDSPLHF.